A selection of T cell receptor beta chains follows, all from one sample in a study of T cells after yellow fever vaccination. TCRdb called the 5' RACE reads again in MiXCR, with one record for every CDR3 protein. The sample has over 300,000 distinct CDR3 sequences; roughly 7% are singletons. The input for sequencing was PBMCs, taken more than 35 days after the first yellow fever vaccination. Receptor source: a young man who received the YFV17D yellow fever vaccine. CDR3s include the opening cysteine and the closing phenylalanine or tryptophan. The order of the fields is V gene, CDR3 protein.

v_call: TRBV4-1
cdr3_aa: CASSQESGVAGDEQFF

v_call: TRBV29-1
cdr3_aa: CSVLTSTDTQYF

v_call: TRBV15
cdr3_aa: CATSTRPDRETQYF

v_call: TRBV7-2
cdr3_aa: CASSFGVIGSYEQYF

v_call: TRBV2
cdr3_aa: CASTFGNRQFF

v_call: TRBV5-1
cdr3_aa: CASSSHRVGNTGELFF

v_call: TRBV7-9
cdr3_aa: CASSLNPLGTDTQYF

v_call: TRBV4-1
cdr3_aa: CASSLGTGNSGYTF

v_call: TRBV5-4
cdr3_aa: CASSTSGAGGETQYF

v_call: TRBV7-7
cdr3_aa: CASSLEVSGGNTGELFF

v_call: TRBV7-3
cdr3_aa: CASSAIAGVINEQFF

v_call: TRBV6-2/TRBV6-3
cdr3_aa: CASRFDSPAYGYTF

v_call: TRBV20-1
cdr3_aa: CSARDPSGRTQYF

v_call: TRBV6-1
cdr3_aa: CASSTRADTEAFF

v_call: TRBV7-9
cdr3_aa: CASSLGGRWNTEAFF

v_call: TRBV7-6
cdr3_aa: CASSRPPLAGDQETQYF

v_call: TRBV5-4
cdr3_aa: CASSTEGIVYGYTF

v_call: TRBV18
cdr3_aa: CASSPGGLNGEKLFF

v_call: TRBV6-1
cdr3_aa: CASSRQYGYTF

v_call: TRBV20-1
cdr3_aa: CSETLTGGGGRETQYF

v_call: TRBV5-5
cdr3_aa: CASSSPLRSNYGYTF

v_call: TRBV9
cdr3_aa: CASSPQLGQYTGELFF

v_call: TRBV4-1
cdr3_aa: CASTQVGVGEKLFF

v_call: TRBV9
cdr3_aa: CASSVAGANTGELFF

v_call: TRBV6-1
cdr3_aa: CASSPGTVPYEQYF

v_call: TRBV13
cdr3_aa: CASSLFGTPAGTQYF

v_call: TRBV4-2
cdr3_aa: CASSQELAADTQYF

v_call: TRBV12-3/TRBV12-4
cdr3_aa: CASSSGLLTGELFF

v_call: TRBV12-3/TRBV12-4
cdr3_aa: CASTSLNSNQPQHF